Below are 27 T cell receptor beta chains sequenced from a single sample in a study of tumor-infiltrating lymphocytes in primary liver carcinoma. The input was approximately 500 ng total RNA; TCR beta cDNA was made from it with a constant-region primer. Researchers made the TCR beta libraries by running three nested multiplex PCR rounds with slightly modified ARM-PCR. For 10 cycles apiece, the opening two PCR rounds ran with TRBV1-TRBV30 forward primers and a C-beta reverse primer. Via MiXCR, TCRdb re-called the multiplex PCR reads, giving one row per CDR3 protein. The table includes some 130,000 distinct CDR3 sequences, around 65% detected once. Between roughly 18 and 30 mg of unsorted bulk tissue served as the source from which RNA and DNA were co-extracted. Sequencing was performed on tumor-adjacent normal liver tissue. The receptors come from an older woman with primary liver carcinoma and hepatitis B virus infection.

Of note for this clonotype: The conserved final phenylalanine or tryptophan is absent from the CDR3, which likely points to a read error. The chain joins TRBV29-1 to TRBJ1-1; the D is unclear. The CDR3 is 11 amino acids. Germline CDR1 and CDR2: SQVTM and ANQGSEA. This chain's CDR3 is CSADSDTEAFL. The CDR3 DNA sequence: TGCAGTGCTGATTCGGACACTGAAGCTTTCCTT.

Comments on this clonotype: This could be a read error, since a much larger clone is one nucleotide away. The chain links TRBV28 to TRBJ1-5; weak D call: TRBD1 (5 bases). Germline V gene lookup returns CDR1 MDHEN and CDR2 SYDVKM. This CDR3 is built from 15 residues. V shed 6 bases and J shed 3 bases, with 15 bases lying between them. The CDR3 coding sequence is TGTGCCAGCAGCCCCCCGGGGGTTATCAATCAGCCCCAGCATTTT. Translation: CASSPPGVINQPQHF.

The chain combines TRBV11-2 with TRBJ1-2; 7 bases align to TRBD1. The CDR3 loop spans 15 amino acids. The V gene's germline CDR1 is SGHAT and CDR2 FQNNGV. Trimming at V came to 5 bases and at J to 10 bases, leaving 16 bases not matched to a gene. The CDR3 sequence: CASSPPQGSCDVYTF. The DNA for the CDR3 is TGTGCCAGCAGCCCCCCACAGGGGAGCTGCGATGTCTACACCTTC.

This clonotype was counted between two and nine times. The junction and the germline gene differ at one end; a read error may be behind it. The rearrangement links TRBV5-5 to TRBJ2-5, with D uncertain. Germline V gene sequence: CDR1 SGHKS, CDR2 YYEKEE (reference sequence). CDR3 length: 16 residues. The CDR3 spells CTSSPPAGSYQETQYF. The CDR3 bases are TGTACCAGCAGCCCACCGGCAGGTAGCTACCAAGAGACCCAGTACTTC. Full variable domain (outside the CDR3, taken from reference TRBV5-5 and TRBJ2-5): DAGVTQSPTHLIKTRGQQVTLRCSPISGHKSVSWYQQVLGQGPQFIFQYYEKEERGRGNFPDRFSARQFPNYSSELNVNALLLGDSALYLCTSSPPAGSYQETQYFGPGTRLLVL.

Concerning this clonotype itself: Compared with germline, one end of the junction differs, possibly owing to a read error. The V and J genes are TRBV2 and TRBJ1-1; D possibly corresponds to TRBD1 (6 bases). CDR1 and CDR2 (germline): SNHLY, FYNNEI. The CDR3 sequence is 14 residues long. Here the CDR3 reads CASSGGRGVTGAFF. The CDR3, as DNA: TGTGCCAGCAGTGGGGGCAGGGGAGTAACTGGAGCTTTCTTT.

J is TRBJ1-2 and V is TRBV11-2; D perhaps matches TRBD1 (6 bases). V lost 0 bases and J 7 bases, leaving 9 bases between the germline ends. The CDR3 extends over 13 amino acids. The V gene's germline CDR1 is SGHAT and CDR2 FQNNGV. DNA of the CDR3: TGTGCCAGCAGCTTAGAGGGGGCCAGTGGCTACACCTTC. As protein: CASSLEGASGYTF.

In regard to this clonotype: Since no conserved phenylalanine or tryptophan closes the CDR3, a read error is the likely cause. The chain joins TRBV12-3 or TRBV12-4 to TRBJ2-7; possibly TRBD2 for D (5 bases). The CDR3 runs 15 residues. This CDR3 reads CASSASGLGSYQQYL. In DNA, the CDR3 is TGTGCCAGCAGTGCCTCCGGACTTGGCTCCTACCAGCAGTACTTA.

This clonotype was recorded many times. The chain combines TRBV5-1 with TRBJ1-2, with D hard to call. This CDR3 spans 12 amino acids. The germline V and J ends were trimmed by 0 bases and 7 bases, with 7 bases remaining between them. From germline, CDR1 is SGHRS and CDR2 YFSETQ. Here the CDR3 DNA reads TGCGCCAGCAGCTTGGACAGACGTGGCTACACCTTC. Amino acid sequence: CASSLDRRGYTF.

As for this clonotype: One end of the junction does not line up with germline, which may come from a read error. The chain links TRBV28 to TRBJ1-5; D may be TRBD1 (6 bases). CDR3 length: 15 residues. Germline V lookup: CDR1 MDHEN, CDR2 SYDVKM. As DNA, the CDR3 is TGTGCCAGCAGTGCGGGGGGGCCAGGGCATCAGCCCCAGCACTTT. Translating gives CASSAGGPGHQPQHF.

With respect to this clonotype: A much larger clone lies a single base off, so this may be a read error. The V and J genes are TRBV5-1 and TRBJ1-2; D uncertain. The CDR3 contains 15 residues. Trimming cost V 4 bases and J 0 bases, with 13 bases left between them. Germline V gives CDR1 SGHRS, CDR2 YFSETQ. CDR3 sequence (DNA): TGCGCCAGCAGCCAGAGCCCGGGAGCTAACTATGGCTACACCTTC. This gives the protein CASSQSPGANYGYTF.

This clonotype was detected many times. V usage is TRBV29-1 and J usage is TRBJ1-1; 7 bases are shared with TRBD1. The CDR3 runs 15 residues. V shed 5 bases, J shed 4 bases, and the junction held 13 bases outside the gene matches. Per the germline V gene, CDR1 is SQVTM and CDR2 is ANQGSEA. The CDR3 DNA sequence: TGCAGCGTTACCCTATACAGGGGATATGGCACTGAAGCTTTCTTT. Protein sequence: CSVTLYRGYGTEAFF.

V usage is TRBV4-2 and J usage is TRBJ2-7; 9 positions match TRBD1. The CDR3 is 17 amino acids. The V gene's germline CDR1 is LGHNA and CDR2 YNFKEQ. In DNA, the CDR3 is TGTACCAACAGCCAAGATCCCGTGGGACAGGGTGGTTACGAGCAGTACTTC. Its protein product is CTNSQDPVGQGGYEQYF.

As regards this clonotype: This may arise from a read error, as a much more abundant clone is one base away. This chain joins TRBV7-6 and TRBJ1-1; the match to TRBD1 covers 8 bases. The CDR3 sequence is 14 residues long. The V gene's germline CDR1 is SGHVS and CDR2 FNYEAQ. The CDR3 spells CASSLAQGATEALF. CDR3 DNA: TGTGCCAGCAGCTTAGCGCAGGGGGCCACTGAAGCTCTCTTT.

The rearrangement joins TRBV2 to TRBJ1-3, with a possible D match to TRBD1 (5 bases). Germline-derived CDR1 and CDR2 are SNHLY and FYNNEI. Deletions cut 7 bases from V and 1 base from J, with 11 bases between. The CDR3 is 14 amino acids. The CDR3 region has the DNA TGTGCCAGCACGAAACAGGTTTCTGGAAACACCATATATTTT. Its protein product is CASTKQVSGNTIYF.

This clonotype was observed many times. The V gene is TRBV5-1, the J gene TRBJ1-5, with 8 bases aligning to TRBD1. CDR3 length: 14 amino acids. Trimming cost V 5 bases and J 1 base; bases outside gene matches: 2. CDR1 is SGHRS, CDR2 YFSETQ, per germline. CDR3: CASRGQGSNQPQHF. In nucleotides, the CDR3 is TGCGCCAGCAGAGGACAGGGCAGCAATCAGCCCCAGCATTTT.

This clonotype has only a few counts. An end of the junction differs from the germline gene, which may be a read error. The CDR3, as DNA: TGTGCCAGCAGCTTCCCTAACATCGGGGAGTTGTTTTTT. Amino acids: CASSFPNIGELFF. The chain couples TRBV5-4 to TRBJ2-2, with D tentatively TRBD2 (5 bases). The CDR3 length is 13 residues. Per the germline V gene, CDR1 is SGHNT and CDR2 is YYREEE (reference sequence).

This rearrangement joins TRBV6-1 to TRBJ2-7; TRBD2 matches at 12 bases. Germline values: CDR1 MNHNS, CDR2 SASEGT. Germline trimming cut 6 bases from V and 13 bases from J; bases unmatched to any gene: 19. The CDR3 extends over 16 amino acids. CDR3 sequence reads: CASSPYLAGGSYQQYF. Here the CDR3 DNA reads TGTGCCAGCAGCCCCTACCTAGCGGGAGGGTCCTACCAACAATACTTC.

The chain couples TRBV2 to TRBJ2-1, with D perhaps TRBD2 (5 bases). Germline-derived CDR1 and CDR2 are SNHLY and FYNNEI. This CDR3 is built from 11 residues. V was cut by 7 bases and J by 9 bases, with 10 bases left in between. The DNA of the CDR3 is TGTGCCAGCAAACTGGCGGGTGAGCAGTTCTTC. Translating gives CASKLAGEQFF.

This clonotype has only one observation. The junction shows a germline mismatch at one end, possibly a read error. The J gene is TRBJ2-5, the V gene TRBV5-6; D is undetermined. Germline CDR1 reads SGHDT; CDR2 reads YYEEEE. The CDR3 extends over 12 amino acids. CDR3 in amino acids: CATSYGRETQYF. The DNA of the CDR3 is TGTGCCACCAGCTACGGACGAGAGACCCAGTACTTC.

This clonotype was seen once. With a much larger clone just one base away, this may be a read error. DNA for the CDR3: TGTGCCAGCAACTTTAGCACCCGGACTGAAGCTTTCTTT. Protein sequence: CASNFSTRTEAFF. This chain connects TRBV7-9 to TRBJ1-1; the D is unclear. V lost 7 bases, J lost 5 bases, and 14 bases lay in between. Germline V CDR1 and CDR2: SEHNR, FQNEAQ (reference sequence). The CDR3 sequence is 13 residues long.

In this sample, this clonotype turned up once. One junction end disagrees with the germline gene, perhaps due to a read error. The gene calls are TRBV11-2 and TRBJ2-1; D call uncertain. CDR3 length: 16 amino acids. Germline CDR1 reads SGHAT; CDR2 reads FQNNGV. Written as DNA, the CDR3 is TGTGCCAGCGGGAAGGGCGAAGGCGAAAAGGAGAATGAGCAGTCCTTC. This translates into CASGKGEGEKENEQSF.

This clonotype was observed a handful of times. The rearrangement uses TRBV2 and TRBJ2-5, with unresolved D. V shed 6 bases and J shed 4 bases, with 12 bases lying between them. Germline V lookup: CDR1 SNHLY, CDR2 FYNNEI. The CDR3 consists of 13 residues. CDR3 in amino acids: CASRVGSGETQYF. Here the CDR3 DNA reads TGTGCCAGCAGGGTGGGGTCAGGAGAGACCCAGTACTTC.

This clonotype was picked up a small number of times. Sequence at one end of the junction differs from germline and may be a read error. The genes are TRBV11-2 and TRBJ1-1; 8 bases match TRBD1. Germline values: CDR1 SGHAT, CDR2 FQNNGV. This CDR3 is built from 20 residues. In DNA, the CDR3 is TGTGCCAGCAGCTTAGATGCCCTCTTAGGGGACACCAGGGGGCGGACTGTAGCTTTCTTT. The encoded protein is CASSLDALLGDTRGRTVAFF.

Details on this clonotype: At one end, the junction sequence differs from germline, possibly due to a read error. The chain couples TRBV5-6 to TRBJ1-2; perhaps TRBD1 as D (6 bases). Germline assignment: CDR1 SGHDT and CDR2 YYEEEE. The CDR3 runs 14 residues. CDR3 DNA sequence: TGTACCAGCAGCTTGTTCGGACAGAACTACGGCTACACCTTC. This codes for CTSSLFGQNYGYTF.

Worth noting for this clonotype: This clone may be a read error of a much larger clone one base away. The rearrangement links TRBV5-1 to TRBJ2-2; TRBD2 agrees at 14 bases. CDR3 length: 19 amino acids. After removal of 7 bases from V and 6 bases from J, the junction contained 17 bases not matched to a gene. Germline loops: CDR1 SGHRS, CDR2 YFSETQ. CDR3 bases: TGCGCCAGCGGCACGGGACTAGCGGGAGCGCCTTCGCGGGCCGGGGAGCTGTTTTTT. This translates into CASGTGLAGAPSRAGELFF.

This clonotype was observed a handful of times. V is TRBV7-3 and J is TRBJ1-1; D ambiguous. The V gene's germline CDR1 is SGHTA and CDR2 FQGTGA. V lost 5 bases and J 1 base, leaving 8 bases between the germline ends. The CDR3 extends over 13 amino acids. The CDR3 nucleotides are TGTGCCAGCAGCAGTCGGCGGAACACTGAAGCTTTCTTT. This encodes CASSSRRNTEAFF.

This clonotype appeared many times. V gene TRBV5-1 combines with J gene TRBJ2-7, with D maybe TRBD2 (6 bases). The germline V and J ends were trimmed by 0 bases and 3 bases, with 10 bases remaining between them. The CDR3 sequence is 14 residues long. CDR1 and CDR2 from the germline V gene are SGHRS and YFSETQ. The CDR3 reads CASSLEAGRYEQYF. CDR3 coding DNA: TGCGCCAGCAGCTTGGAAGCGGGTCGCTACGAGCAGTACTTC.